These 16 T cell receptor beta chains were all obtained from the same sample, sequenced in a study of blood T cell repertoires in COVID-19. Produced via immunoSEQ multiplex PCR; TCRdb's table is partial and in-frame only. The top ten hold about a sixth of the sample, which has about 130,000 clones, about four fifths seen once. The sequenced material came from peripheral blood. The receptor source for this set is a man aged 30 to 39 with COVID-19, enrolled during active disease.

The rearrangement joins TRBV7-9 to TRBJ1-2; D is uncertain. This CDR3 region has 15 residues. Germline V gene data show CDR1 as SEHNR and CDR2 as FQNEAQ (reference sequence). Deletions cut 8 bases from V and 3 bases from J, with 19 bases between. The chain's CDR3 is CASQESSFSDYGYTF. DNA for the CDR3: TGTGCCAGCCAGGAATCATCATTTTCAGACTATGGCTACACCTTC. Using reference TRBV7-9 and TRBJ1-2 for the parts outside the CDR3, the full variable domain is DTGVSQNPRHKITKRGQNVTFRCDPISEHNRLYWYRQTLGQGPEFLTYFQNEAQLEKSRLLSDRFSAERPKGSFSTLEIQRTEQGDSAMYLCASQESSFSDYGYTFGSGTRLTVV.

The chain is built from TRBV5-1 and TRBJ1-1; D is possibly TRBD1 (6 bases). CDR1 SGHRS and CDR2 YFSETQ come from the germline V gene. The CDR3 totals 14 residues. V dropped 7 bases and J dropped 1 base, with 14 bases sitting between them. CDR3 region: CASYQGGQNTEAFF. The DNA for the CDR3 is TGCGCCAGCTATCAAGGGGGTCAGAACACTGAAGCTTTCTTT.

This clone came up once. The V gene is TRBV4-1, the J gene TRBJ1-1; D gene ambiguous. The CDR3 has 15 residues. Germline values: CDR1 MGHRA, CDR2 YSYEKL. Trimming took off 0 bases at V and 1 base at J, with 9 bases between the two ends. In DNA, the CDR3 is TGCGCCAGCAGCCAAGAGGCCACCCCGAACACTGAAGCTTTCTTT. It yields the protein CASSQEATPNTEAFF.

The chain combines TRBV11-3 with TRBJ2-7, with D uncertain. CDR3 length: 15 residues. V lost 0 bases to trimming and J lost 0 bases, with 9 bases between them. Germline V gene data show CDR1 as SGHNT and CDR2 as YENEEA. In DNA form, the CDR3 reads TGTGCCAGCAGCTTAGATCAGGCAGTCTCCTACGAGCAGTACTTC. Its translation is CASSLDQAVSYEQYF.

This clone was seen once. CDR3 protein: CASSSTSGVSRWQFF. The CDR3, as DNA: TGCGCCAGCAGCTCCACTAGCGGGGTCTCTCGGTGGCAGTTCTTC. The chain recombines TRBV5-1 with TRBJ2-1; 10 positions match TRBD2. Unmatched junction bases numbered 12, after V lost 3 bases and J lost 12 bases. CDR3 length: 15 amino acids. CDR1 and CDR2 from the germline V gene are SGHRS and YFSETQ.

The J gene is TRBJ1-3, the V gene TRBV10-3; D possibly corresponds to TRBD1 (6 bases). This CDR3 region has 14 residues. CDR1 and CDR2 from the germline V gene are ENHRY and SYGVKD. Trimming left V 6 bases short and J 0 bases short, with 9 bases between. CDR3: CAIRQGYSGNTIYF. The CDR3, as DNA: TGTGCCATCAGACAGGGTTACTCTGGAAACACCATATATTTT.

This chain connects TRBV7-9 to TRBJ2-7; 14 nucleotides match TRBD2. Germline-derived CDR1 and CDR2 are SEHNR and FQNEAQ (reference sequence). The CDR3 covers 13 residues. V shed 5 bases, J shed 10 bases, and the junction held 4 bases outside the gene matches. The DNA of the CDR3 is TGTGCCAGCAGCCGGGGACTAGCGGGAGATCAGTACTTC. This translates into CASSRGLAGDQYF.

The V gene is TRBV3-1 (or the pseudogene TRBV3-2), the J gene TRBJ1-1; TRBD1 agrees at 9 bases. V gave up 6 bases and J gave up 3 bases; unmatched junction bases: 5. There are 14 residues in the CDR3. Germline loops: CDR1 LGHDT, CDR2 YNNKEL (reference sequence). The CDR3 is CASRQGQGYTEAFF. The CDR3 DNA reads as TGTGCCAGCAGACAGGGACAGGGATACACTGAAGCTTTCTTT.

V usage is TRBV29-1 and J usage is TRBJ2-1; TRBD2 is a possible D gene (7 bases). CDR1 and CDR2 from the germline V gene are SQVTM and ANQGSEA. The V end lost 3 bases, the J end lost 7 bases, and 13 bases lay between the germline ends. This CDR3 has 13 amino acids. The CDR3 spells CSVDRGRGNEQFF. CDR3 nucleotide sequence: TGCAGCGTTGATAGGGGGAGGGGGAATGAGCAGTTCTTC.

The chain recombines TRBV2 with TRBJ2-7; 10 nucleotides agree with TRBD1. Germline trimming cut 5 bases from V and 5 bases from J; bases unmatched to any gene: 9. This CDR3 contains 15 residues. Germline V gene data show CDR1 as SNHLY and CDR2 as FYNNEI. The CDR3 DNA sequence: TGTGCCAGCAGTATTCCGACAGGGGGCGTCGACGAGCAGTACTTC. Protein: CASSIPTGGVDEQYF.

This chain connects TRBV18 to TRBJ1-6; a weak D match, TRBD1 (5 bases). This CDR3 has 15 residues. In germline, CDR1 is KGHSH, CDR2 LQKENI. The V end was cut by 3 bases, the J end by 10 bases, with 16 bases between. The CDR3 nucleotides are TGTGCCAGCTCACCGGCGCAGGGCGGGGGATCACCCCTCCACTTT. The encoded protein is CASSPAQGGGSPLHF.

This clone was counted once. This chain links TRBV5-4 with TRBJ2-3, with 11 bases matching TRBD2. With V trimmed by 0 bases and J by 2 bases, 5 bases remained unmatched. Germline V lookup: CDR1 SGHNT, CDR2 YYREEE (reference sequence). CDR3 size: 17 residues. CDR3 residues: CASSLGASGGSTDTQYF. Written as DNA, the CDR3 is TGTGCCAGCAGCTTGGGAGCTAGCGGGGGGTCCACAGATACGCAGTATTTT.

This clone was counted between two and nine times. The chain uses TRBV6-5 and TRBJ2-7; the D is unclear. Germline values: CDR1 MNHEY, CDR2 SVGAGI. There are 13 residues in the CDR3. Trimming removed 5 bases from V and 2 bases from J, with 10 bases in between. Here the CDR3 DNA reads TGTGCCAGCAGTAACGGAGCCACCTACGAGCAGTACTTC. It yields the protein CASSNGATYEQYF.

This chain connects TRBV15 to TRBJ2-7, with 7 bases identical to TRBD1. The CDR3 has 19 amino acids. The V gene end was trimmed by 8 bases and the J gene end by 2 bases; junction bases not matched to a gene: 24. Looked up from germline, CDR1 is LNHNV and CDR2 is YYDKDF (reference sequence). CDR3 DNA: TGTGCCACCGAGAAAACCCACGGCCAAAGGGGGCGACTTACCTACGAGCAGTACTTC. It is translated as CATEKTHGQRGRLTYEQYF.

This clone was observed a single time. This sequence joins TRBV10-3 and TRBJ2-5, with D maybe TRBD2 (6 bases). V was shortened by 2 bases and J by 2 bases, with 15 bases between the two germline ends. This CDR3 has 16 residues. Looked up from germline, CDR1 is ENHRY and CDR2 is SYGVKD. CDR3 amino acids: CAISERAGQGQETQYF. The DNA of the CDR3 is TGTGCCATCAGTGAGAGAGCGGGTCAGGGTCAAGAGACCCAGTACTTC.

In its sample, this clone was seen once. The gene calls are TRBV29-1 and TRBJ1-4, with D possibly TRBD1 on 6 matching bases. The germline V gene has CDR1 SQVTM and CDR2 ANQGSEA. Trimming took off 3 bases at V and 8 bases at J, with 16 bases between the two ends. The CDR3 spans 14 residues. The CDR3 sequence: CSVDLHRVGEKLFF. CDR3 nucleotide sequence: TGCAGCGTTGATTTGCACAGGGTGGGAGAAAAACTGTTTTTT.